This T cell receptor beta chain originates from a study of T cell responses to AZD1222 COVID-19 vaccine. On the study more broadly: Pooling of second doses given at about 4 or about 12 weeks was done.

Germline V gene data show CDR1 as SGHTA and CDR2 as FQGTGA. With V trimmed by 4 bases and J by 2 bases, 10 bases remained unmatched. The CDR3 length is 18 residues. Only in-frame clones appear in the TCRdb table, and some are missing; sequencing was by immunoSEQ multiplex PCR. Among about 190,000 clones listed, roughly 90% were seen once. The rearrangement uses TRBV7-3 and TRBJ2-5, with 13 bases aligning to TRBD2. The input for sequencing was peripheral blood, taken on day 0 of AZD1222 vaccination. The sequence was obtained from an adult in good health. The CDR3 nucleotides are TGTGCCAGCAGCTCGCATTTCCCGGGACTAGCGGGGCAAGAGACCCAGTACTTC. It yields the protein CASSSHFPGLAGQETQYF.